The T cell receptor beta chain under discussion was sequenced for a study of cytomegalovirus exposure and HLA in healthy donors. CDR1 is MNHNS, CDR2 SASEGT, per germline. The CDR3 consists of 14 residues. Trimming took 0 bases from V and 6 from J, leaving 9 bases between them. It was with 60 Vbeta and 13 Jbeta primers that the PCR ran. Repertoires were generated with immunoSEQ multiplex PCR, while TCRdb's copy carries only in-frame clones and drops some. Of roughly 180,000 clones listed, 65% to 85% are singletons. The rearrangement links TRBV6-1 to TRBJ1-5; the D is unclear. This clonotype was obtained from a woman aged 25 to 39 in good health and CMV-seropositive. Input material: PBMCs. The CDR3 DNA reads TGTGCCAGCAGTGAAGCGGCGGGCGCTCAGCCCCAGCATTTT. Translated, it gives CASSEAAGAQPQHF.